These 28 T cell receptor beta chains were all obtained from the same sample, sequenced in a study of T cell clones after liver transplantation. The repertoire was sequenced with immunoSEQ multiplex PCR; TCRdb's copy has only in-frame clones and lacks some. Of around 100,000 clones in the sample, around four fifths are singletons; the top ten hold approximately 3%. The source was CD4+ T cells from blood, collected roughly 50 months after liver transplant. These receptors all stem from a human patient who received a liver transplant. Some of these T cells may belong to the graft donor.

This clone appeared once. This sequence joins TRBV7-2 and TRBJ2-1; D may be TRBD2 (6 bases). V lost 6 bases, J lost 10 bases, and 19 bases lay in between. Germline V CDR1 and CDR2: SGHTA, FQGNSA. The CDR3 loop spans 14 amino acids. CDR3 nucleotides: TGTGCCAGCAGTTCATTGCGGGGCCCTGGGGAGCAGTTCTTC. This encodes CASSSLRGPGEQFF.

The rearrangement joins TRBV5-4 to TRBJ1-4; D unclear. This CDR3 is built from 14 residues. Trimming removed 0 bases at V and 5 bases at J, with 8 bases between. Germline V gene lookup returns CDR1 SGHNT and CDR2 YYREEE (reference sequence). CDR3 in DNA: TGTGCCAGCAGCTTGGCCCCGGGCAATGAAAAACTGTTTTTT. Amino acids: CASSLAPGNEKLFF. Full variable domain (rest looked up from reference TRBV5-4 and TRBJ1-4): ETGVTQSPTHLIKTRGQQVTLRCSSQSGHNTVSWYQQALGQGPQFIFQYYREEENGRGNFPPRFSGLQFPNYSSELNVNALELDDSALYLCASSLAPGNEKLFFGSGTQLSVL.

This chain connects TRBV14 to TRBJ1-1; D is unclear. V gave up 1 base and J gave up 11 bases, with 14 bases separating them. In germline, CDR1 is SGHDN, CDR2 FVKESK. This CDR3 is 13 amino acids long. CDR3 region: CASSQVLGIGAFF. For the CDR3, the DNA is TGTGCCAGCAGCCAAGTGCTAGGAATAGGGGCTTTCTTT.

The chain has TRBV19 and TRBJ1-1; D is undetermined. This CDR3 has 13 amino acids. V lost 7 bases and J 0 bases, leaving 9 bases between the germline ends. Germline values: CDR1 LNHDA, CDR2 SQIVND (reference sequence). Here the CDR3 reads CASKYRMNTEAFF. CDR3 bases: TGTGCCAGTAAATATCGGATGAACACTGAAGCTTTCTTT.

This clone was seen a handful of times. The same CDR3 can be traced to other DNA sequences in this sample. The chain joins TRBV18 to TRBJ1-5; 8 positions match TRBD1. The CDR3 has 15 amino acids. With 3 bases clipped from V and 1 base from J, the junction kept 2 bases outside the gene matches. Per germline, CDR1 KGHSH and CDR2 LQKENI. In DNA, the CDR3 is TGTGCCAGCTCACCCCAGGGGGCCAGCAATCAGCCCCAGCATTTT. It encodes CASSPQGASNQPQHF.

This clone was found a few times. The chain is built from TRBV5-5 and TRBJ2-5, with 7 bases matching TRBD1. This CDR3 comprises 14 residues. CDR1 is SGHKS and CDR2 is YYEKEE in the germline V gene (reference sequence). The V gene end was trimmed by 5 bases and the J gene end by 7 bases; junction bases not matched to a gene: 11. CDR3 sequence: CASRPGQSDGTQYF. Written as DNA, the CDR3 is TGTGCCAGCAGACCGGGACAGTCGGACGGGACCCAGTACTTC.

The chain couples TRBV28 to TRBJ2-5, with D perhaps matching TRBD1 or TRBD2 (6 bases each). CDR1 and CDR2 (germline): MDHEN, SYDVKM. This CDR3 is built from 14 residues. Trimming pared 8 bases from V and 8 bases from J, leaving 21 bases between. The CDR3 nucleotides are TGTGCCAGCCGGAAGGGGGGTAACGTGGACACCCAGTACTTC. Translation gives CASRKGGNVDTQYF.

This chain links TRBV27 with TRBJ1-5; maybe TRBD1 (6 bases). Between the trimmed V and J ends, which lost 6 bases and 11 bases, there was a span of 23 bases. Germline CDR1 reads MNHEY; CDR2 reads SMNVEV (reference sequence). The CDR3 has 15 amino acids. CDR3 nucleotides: TGTGCCAGCAGCCCAGGGGTGGGGGGGGAGATATCCCAGCATTTT. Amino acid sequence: CASSPGVGGEISQHF.

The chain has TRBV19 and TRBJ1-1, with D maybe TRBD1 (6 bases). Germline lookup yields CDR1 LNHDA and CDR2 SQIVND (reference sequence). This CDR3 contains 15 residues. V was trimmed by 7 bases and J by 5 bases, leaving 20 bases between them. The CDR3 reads CASKGRRGAETEAFF. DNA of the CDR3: TGTGCCAGTAAGGGGCGGCGGGGGGCTGAGACTGAAGCTTTCTTT. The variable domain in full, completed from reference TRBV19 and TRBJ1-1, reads DGGITQSPKYLFRKEGQNVTLSCEQNLNHDAMYWYRQDPGQGLRLIYYSQIVNDFQKGDIAEGYSVSREKKESFPLTVTSAQKNPTAFYLCASKGRRGAETEAFFGQGTRLTVV.

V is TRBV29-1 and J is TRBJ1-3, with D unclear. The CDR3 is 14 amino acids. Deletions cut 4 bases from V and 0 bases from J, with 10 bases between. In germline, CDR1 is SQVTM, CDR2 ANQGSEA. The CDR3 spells CSVGLGNSGNTIYF. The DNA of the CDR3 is TGCAGCGTTGGTTTGGGGAACTCTGGAAACACCATATATTTT.

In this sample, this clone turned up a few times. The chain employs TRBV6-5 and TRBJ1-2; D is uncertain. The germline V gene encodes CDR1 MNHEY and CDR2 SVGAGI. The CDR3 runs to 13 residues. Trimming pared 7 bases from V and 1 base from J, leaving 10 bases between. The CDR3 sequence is CASTPSINYGYTF. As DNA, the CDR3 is TGTGCCAGCACTCCTTCAATTAACTATGGCTACACCTTC.

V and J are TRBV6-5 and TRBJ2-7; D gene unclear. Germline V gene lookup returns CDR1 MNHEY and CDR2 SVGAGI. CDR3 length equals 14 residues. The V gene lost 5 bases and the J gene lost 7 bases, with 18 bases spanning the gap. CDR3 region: CASSHLLGNGEQYF. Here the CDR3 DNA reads TGTGCCAGCAGTCACCTCCTAGGTAATGGGGAGCAGTACTTC.

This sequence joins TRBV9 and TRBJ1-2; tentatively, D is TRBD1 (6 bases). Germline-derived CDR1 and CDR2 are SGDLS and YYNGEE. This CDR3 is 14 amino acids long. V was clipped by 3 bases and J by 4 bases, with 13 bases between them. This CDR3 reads CASSGDIIRYGYTF. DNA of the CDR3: TGTGCCAGCAGCGGGGACATCATCCGCTATGGCTACACCTTC.

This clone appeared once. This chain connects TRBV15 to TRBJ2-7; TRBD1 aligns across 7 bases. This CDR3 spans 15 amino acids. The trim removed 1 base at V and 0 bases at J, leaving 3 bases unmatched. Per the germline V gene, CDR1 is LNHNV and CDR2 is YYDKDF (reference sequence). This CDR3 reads CATSRGQGSSYEQYF. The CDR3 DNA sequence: TGTGCCACCAGCAGAGGACAGGGAAGCTCCTACGAGCAGTACTTC.

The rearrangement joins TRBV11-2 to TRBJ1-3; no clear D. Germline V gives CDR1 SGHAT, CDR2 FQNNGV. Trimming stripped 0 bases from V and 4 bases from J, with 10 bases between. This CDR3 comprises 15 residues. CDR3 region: CASSLDSGHGNTIYF. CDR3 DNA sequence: TGTGCCAGCAGCTTAGATTCCGGGCACGGAAACACCATATATTTT.

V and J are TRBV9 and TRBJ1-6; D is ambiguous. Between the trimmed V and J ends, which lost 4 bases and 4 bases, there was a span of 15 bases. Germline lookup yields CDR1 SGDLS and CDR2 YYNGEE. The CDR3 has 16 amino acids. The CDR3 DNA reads TGTGCCAGCAGCCCGCGCCCAGTCCAGTATAATTCACCCCTCCACTTT. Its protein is CASSPRPVQYNSPLHF. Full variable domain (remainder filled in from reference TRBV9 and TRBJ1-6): DSGVTQTPKHLITATGQRVTLRCSPRSGDLSVYWYQQSLDQGLQFLIQYYNGEERAKGNILERFSAQQFPDLHSELNLSSLELGDSALYFCASSPRPVQYNSPLHFGNGTRLTVT.

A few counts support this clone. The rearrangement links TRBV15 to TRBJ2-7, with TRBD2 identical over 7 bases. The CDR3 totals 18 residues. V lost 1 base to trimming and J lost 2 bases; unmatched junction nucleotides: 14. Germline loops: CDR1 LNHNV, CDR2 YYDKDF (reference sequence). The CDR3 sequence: CATSRGGTTSSSTYEQYF. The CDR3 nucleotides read TGTGCCACCAGCAGAGGTGGGACTACCTCTAGCTCTACCTACGAGCAGTACTTC.

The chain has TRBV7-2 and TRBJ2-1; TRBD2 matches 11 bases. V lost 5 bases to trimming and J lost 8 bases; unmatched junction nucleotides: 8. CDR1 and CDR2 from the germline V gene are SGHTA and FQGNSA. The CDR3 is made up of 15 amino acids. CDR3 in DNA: TGTGCCAGCAGCCCTGGTAAACTAGCGGGGGATGAGCAGTTCTTC. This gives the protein CASSPGKLAGDEQFF.

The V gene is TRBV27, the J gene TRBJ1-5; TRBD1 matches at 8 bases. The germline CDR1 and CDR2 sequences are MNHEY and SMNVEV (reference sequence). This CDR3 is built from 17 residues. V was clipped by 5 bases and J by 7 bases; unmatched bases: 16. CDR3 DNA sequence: TGTGCCAGCAGTCCACCCCCGGGGCAGGGGGCAACCCAGCCCCAGCATTTT. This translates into CASSPPPGQGATQPQHF.

The CDR3 DNA sequence: TGCGCCAGCAGCCCTGCCGGGACAGACTACGAGCAGTACTTC. Protein product: CASSPAGTDYEQYF. V gene TRBV5-1 combines with J gene TRBJ2-7; 7 bases line up with TRBD1. The V segment lost 4 bases and the J segment 3 bases; nucleotides outside the gene matches: 7. This CDR3 spans 14 amino acids. Germline V CDR1 and CDR2: SGHRS, YFSETQ. The full variable domain, with the rest looked up from reference TRBV5-1 and TRBJ2-7, is KAGVTQTPRYLIKTRGQQVTLSCSPISGHRSVSWYQQTPGQGLQFLFEYFSETQRNKGNFPGRFSGRQFSNSRSEMNVSTLELGDSALYLCASSPAGTDYEQYFGPGTRLTVT.

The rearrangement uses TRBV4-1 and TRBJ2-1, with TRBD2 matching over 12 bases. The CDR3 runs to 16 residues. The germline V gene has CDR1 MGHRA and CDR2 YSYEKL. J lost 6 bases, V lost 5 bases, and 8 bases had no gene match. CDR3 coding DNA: TGCGCCAGCAGCATACCGACTAGCGGGGGCCCCAATGAGCAGTTCTTC. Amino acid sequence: CASSIPTSGGPNEQFF.

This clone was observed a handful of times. The CDR3 DNA follows: TGTGCCAGCAGCGAGGGAGCCATGCCGCTCTACGAGCAGTACTTC. It translates to CASSEGAMPLYEQYF. This chain uses TRBV6-1 with TRBJ2-7; the D gene is possibly TRBD2 (5 bases). The CDR3 length is 15 residues. Germline V gives CDR1 MNHNS, CDR2 SASEGT. V lost 6 bases to trimming and J lost 3 bases, with 18 bases between them.

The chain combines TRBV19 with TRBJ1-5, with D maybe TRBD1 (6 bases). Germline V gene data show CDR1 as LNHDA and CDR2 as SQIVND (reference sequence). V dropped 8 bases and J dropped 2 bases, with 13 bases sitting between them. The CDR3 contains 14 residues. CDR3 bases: TGTGCCAGTTACGACGAGGGGGGCAATCAGCCCCAGCATTTT. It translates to CASYDEGGNQPQHF.

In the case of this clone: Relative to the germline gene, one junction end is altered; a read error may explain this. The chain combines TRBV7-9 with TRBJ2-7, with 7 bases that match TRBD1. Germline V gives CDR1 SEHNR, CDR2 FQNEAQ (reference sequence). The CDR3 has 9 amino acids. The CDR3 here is CASSPRQGF. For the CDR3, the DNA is TGTGCCAGCAGCCCAAGACAGGGCTTC. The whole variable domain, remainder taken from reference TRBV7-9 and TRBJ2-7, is DTGVSQNPRHKITKRGQNVTFRCDPISEHNRLYWYRQTLGQGPEFLTYFQNEAQLEKSRLLSDRFSAERPKGSFSTLEIQRTEQGDSAMYLCASSPRQGFGPGTRLTVT.

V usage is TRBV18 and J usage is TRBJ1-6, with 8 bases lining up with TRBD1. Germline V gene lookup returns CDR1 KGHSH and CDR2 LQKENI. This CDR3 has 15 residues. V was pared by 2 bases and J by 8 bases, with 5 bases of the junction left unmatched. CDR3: CASSPFGQGDSPLHF. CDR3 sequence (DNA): TGTGCCAGCTCACCATTCGGACAGGGCGATTCACCCCTCCACTTT.

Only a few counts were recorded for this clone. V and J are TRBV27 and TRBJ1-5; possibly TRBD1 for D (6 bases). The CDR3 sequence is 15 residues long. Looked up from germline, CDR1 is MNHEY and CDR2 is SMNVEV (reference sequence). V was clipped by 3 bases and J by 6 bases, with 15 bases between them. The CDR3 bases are TGTGCCAGCAGTTTCGCGTTCGGGGGCGGTCAGCCCCAGCATTTT. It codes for CASSFAFGGGQPQHF.

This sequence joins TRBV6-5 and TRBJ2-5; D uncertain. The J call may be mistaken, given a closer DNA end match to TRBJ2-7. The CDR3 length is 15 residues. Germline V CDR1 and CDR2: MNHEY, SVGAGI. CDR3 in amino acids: CASSSGARPSYEQYF. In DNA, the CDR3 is TGTGCCAGCAGCTCGGGTGCACGACCTTCCTACGAGCAGTACTTC.

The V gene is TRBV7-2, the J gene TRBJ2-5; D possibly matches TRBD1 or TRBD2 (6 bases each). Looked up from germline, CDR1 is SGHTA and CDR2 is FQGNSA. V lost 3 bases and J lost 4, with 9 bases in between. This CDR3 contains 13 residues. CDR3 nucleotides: TGTGCCAGCAGCTTCAAGGGGGGAGAGACCCAGTACTTC. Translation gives CASSFKGGETQYF.